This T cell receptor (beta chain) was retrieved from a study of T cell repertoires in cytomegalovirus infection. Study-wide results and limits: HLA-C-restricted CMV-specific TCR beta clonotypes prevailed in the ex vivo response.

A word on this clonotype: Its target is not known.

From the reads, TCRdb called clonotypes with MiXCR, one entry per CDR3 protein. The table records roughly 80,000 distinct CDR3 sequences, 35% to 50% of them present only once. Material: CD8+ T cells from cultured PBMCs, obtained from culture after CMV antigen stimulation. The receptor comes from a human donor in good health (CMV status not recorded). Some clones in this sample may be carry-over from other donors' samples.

The CDR3 sequence is CASSQTESYGYTF. For the CDR3, the DNA is TGCGCCAGCAGCCAAACAGAGAGCTATGGCTACACCTTC. The genes are TRBV4-3 and TRBJ1-2, with D unresolved. The germline V gene encodes CDR1 LGHNA and CDR2 YSLEER. The CDR3 contains 13 residues. Between the trimmed V and J ends, which lost 2 bases and 4 bases, there was a span of 8 bases.